This TCR beta chain stems from a study of cytomegalovirus exposure and HLA in healthy donors. Looking at the study overall: Genetic ancestry analysis placed 75% to 85% of the 410 or so donors that were genotyped in the Caucasian-associated cluster. Findings and limits, study-wide: Later analysis showed TCR association rates varying by HLA locus, highest for DRB1 and lowest for HLA-C. Researchers reported in a later analysis that common viral pathogens appeared linked to several top clusters.

For this clone: Its antigen is not known.

The study sampled nominally healthy donors, though unrecorded immune exposures were likely. CDR1 and CDR2 from the germline V gene are LNHDA and SQIVND (reference sequence). Trimming took 6 bases from V and 4 from J, leaving 11 bases between them. The length of the CDR3 is 13 residues. Both 60 Vbeta primers and 13 Jbeta primers went into the PCR. The table came from immunoSEQ multiplex PCR; TCRdb's copy has only in-frame clones and leaves some out. Here the sample spans roughly 150,000 clones, around three quarters being singletons. The chain is built from TRBV19 and TRBJ2-3; D remains ambiguous. Material for sequencing was PBMCs. This sequence was found in a middle-aged man in good health and CMV-seropositive. CDR3 bases: TGTGCCAGTAGGCTCCGGCAGGCAGATACGCAGTATTTT. Protein: CASRLRQADTQYF.